The sequence of this TCR beta chain was determined in a study of blood T cell repertoires in COVID-19. Authors' processing steps: By means of reference gene primer amplification, nucleated cell counts were estimated. Sequencing used immunoSEQ multiplex PCR; TCRdb keeps in-frame clones, though not all of them. V, J and clone size derive from that table, while D and trimming were established from the DNA sequence. The table has nearly 250,000 clones, around four fifths seen once. The receptor's source is an elderly woman with acute or convalescent COVID-19. Source material: peripheral blood.

The CDR3 is CAWSPTTGANEKLFF. CDR3 nucleotide sequence: TGTGCCTGGAGTCCGACGACAGGAGCAAATGAAAAACTGTTTTTT. This chain uses TRBV30 with TRBJ1-4; possibly TRBD1 for D (6 bases). V dropped 2 bases and J dropped 5 bases, with 15 bases sitting between them. Germline values: CDR1 GTSNPN, CDR2 SVGIG (reference sequence). This CDR3 contains 15 residues.